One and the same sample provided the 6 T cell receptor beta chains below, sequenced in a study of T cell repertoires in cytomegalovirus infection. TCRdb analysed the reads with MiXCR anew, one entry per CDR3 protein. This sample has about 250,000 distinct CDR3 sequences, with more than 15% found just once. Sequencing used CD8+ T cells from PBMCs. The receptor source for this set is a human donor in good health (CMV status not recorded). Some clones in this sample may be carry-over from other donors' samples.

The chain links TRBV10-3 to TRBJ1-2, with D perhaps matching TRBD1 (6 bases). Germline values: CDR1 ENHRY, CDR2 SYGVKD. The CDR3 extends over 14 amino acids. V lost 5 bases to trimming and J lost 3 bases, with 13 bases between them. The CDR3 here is CAISSGAIDYGYTF. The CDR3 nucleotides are TGTGCCATCAGTTCAGGGGCCATAGACTATGGCTACACCTTC.

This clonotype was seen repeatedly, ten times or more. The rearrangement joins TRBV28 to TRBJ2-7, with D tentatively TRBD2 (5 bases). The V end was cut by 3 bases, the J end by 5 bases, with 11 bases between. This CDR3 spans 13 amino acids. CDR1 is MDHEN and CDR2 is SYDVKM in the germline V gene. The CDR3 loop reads CASSLNPGNEQYF. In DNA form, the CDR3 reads TGTGCCAGCAGTTTGAACCCCGGGAACGAGCAGTACTTC.

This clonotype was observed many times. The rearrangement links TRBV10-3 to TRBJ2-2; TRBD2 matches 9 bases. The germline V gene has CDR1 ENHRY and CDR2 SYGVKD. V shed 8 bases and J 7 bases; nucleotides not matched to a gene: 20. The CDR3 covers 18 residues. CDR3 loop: CAISRMSGGPSESGELFF. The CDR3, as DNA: TGTGCCATCTCCCGAATGAGCGGGGGGCCCTCGGAGAGCGGGGAGCTGTTTTTT.

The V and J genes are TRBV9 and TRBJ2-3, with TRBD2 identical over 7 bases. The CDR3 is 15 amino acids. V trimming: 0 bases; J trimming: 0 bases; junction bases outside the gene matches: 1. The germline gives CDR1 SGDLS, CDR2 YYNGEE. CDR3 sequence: CASSVGGGSTDTQYF. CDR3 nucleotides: TGTGCCAGCAGCGTAGGCGGGGGTAGCACAGATACGCAGTATTTT.

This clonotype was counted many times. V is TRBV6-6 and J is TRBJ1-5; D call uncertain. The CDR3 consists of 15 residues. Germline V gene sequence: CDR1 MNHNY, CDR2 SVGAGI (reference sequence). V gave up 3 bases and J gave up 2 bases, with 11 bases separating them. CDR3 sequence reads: CASSYFWQGNQPQHF. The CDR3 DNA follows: TGTGCCAGCAGTTATTTCTGGCAGGGCAATCAGCCCCAGCATTTT.

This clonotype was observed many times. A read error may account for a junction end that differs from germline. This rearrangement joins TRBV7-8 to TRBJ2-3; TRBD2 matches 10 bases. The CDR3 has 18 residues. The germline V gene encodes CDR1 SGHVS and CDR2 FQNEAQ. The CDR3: CASSAEPGLAQITDTQCF. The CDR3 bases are TGTGCCAGCAGCGCCGAACCGGGACTAGCGCAGATCACAGATACGCAGTGTTTT.